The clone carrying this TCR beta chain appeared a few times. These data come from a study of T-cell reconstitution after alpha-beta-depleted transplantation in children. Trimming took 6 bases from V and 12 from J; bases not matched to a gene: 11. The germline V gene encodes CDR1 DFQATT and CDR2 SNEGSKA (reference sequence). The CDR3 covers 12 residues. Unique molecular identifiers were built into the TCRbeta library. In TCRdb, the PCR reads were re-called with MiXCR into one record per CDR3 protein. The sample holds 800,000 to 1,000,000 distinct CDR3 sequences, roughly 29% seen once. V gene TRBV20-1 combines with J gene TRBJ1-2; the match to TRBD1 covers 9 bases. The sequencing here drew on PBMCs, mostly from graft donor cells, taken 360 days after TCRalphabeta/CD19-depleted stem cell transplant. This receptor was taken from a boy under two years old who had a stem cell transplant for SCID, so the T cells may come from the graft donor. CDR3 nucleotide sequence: TGCAGTGCCAGGGGGGCCACAGGGGGCCACACCTTC. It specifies CSARGATGGHTF.